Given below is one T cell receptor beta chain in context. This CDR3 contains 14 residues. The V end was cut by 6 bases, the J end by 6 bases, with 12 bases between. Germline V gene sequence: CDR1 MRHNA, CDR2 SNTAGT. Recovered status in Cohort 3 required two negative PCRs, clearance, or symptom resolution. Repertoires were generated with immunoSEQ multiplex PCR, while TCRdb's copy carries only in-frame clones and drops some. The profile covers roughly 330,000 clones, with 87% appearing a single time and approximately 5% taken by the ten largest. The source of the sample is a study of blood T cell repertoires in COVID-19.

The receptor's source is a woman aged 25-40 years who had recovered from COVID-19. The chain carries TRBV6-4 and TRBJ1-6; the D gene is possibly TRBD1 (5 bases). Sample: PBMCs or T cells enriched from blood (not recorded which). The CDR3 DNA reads TGTGCCAGCAGGGGCCAGGGCCCTAATTCACCCCTCCACTTT. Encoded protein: CASRGQGPNSPLHF.